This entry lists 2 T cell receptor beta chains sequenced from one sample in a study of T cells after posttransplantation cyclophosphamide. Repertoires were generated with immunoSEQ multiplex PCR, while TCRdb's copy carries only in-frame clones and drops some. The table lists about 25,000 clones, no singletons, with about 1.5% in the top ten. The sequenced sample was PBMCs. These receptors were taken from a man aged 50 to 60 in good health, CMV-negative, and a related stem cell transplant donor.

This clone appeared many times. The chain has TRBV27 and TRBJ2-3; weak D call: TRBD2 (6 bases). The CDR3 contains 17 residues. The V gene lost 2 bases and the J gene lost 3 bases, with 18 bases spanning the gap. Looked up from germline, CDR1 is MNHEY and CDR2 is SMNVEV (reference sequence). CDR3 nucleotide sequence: TGTGCCAGCAGTTTACCCCCACTAGCTGGTAGTACAGATACGCAGTATTTT. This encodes CASSLPPLAGSTDTQYF.

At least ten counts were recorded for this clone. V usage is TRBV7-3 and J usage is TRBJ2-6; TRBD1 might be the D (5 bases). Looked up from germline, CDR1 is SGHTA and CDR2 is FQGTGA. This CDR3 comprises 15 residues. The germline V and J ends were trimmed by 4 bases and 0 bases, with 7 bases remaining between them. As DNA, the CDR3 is TGTGCCAGCAGCTCAGGGTTCTCTGGGGCCAACGTCCTGACTTTC. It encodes CASSSGFSGANVLTF.